Following are 9 T cell receptor beta chains from one sample sequenced in a study of blood T cell repertoires in COVID-19. Sequencing used immunoSEQ multiplex PCR; TCRdb keeps in-frame clones, though not all of them. The table has over 150,000 clones, roughly 83% seen once. The sequenced material came from peripheral blood. The source is a woman aged 55-69 years with acute or convalescent COVID-19.

The J gene is TRBJ2-1, the V gene TRBV5-4, with TRBD2 matching over 8 bases. The V segment lost 2 bases and the J segment 4 bases; nucleotides outside the gene matches: 5. From germline, CDR1 is SGHNT and CDR2 YYREEE (reference sequence). The CDR3 length is 15 residues. The CDR3 is CASSFGGAKYNEQFF. CDR3 bases: TGTGCCAGCAGCTTCGGGGGGGCCAAATACAATGAGCAGTTCTTC.

This clone was recorded many times. The chain is built from TRBV5-1 and TRBJ2-2; possible D gene TRBD1, 6 bases. CDR3 length: 14 amino acids. Germline V gene data show CDR1 as SGHRS and CDR2 as YFSETQ. The V and J ends lost 0 bases and 6 bases respectively, with 9 bases between them. The CDR3 loop reads CASSLDTGPGELFF. CDR3 DNA sequence: TGCGCCAGCAGCTTGGACACAGGGCCCGGGGAGCTGTTTTTT.

CDR3 loop: CASSLVENQPQHF. In DNA form, the CDR3 reads TGTGCCAGCAGTTTAGTAGAGAATCAGCCCCAGCATTTT. The gene calls are TRBV12-3 or TRBV12-4 and TRBJ1-5; no clear D. The CDR3 has 13 residues. With 1 base removed from V and 4 bases from J, the gap between germline ends came to 5 bases.

CDR3 nucleotides: TGTGCCTGGAGTAGTGACAGGGCCTCGTACTTC. It is translated as CAWSSDRASYF. This chain links TRBV30 with TRBJ2-4; 7 nucleotides match TRBD1. Germline loops: CDR1 GTSNPN, CDR2 SVGIG (reference sequence). The V and J ends lost 2 bases and 15 bases, in that order; junction bases with no gene match: 7. There are 11 residues in the CDR3.

The rearrangement joins TRBV30 to TRBJ1-4, with a tentative D call TRBD1 (6 bases). The V and J ends lost 4 bases and 3 bases respectively, with 15 bases between them. The CDR3 length is 15 residues. The germline V gene encodes CDR1 GTSNPN and CDR2 SVGIG (reference sequence). The CDR3 sequence: CAWTDGGASNEKLFF. CDR3 nucleotides: TGTGCCTGGACCGACGGGGGGGCTTCTAATGAAAAACTGTTTTTT.

This sequence joins TRBV30 and TRBJ2-3, with D possibly TRBD2 on 6 matching bases. The germline V gene has CDR1 GTSNPN and CDR2 SVGIG (reference sequence). Trimming removed 0 bases at V and 5 bases at J, with 15 bases between. This CDR3 is built from 15 residues. This CDR3 is CAWSVRGGVLDTQYF. The CDR3 DNA is TGTGCCTGGAGTGTACGGGGCGGGGTCTTAGATACGCAGTATTTT.

The chain combines TRBV2 with TRBJ2-5; 9 bases are a match to TRBD2. The CDR3 totals 14 residues. The V gene's germline CDR1 is SNHLY and CDR2 FYNNEI. Losses at the gene ends were 7 bases for V and 5 bases for J; bases not matched to a gene: 8. CDR3 DNA: TGTGCCAGCACCAGGAGAGGACTAGCGGAGACCCAGTACTTC. This codes for CASTRRGLAETQYF. Using reference TRBV2 and TRBJ2-5 for the parts outside the CDR3, the full variable domain is EPEVTQTPSHQVTQMGQEVILRCVPISNHLYFYWYRQILGQKVEFLVSFYNNEISEKSEIFDDQFSVERPDGSNFTLKIRSTKLEDSAMYFCASTRRGLAETQYFGPGTRLLVL.

The chain employs TRBV28 and TRBJ1-2, with 9 nucleotides matching TRBD1. CDR3 length: 14 residues. Germline CDR1 is MDHEN and CDR2 is SYDVKM. The ends lost 2 bases at V and 5 bases at J; junction bases unmatched: 3. The CDR3 nucleotides are TGTGCCAGCAGTTTAGCAGACAGGGGGTATGGCTACACCTTC. Translated, it gives CASSLADRGYGYTF.

The J gene is TRBJ2-7, the V gene TRBV3-1 (or the pseudogene TRBV3-2), with D hard to call. The length of the CDR3 is 14 residues. The V end lost 1 base, the J end lost 0 bases, and 7 bases lay between the germline ends. Per germline, CDR1 LGHDT and CDR2 YNNKEL (reference sequence). CDR3 DNA: TGTGCCAGCAGCCAAGGACGACTCTCCTACGAGCAGTACTTC. This encodes CASSQGRLSYEQYF.